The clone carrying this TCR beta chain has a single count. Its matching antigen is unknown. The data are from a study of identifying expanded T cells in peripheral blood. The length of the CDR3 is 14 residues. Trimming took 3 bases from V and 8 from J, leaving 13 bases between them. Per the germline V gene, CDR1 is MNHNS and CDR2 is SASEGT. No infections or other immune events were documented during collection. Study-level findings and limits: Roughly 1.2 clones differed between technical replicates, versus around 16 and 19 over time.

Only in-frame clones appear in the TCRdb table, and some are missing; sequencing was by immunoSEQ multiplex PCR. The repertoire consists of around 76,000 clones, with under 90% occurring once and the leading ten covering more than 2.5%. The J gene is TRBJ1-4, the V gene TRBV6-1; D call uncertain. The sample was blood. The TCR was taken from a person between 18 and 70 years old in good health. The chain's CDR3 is CASSELIRGEKLFF. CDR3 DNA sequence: TGTGCCAGCAGTGAGCTTATCCGGGGAGAAAAACTGTTTTTT.